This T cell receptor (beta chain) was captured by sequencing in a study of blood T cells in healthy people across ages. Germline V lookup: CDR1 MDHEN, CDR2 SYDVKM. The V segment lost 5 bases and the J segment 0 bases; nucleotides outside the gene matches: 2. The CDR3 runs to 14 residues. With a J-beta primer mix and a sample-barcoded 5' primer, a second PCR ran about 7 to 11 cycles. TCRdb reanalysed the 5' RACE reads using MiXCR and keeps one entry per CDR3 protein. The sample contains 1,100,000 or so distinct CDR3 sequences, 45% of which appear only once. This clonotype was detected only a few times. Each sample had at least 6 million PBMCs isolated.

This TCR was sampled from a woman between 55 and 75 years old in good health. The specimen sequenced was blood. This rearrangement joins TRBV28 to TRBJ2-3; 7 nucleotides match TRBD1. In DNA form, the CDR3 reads TGTGCCAGCAGTACACAGGGGAGCACAGATACGCAGTATTTT. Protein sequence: CASSTQGSTDTQYF.